Below, one T cell receptor (beta chain) is given with its context. Its antigen is as yet unknown. The record originates from a study of post-analysis software for immune sequencing data. Study details: Patients with relapsing-remitting, secondary progressive and progressive-relapsing multiple sclerosis courses were all represented.

Sequencing libraries made from TCR beta cDNA carried unique molecular identifiers. It was from about 0.94 to 9.7 million T cells that approximately 500,000 cDNA molecules came. TCRdb fed the PCR reads into MiXCR, producing one record per CDR3 protein. Of fewer than 850,000 distinct CDR3 sequences in the sample, 25% to 30% were seen once. V shed 3 bases and J shed 0 bases, with 8 bases lying between them. The germline CDR1 and CDR2 sequences are SGHVS and FQNEAQ. This CDR3 region has 15 residues. Broader study findings: Compared with controls, patients showed significantly lower normalized Chao1 diversity. With F measure, samples from one preparation batch clustered together strongly. Roughly 5 TRBV segments occurring more often in patients than controls included TRBV5-6, TRBV5-1 and TRBV20-1.

This chain uses TRBV7-8 with TRBJ1-4, with D uncertain. The sequenced sample consisted of blood. The clonotype originates from a girl aged 10-17 years with multiple sclerosis. The CDR3 DNA reads TGTGCCAGCAGCTTCCGCGCAGCAACTAATGAAAAACTGTTTTTT. It is translated as CASSFRAATNEKLFF.